The rows below give T cell receptor beta chains drawn from one sample of a study of T-cell reconstitution after alpha-beta-depleted transplantation in children. A single record per CDR3 protein comes from TCRdb applying MiXCR to the PCR reads. The sample lists approximately 230,000 distinct CDR3 sequences, about 24% seen once, with 4% to 5.5% in the top ten. Here the sequenced sample was PBMCs, mostly from graft donor cells, taken 360 days after TCRalphabeta/CD19-depleted stem cell transplant. These receptors all come from a female patient aged 2-15 years who had a stem cell transplant for congenital amegakaryocytic thrombocytopenia, so the T cells may come from the graft donor. The CDR3 runs from the conserved cysteine through the conserved F or W. D genes are given only for firm matches. Only some rows state a clone size, as once, few, many or a class for expanded clones.

d_gene	v_gene	j_gene	abundance	CDR3aa	CDR3nt
NA	TRBV5-1	TRBJ2-6	NA	CASSLYIGTGANVLTF	TGCGCCAGCAGCTTGTATATCGGGACTGGGGCCAACGTCCTGACTTTC
TRBD2	TRBV24-1	TRBJ2-3	few	CATSPHSRGFTDTQYF	TGTGCCACCAGTCCCCACTCGCGGGGGTTCACAGATACGCAGTATTTT
TRBD1	TRBV4-2	TRBJ2-7	NA	CASSHETGAGEQYF	TGTGCCAGCAGCCATGAGACAGGGGCGGGTGAGCAGTACTTC
NA	TRBV9	TRBJ1-2	few	CASSAPLKDGYTF	TGTGCCAGCAGCGCCCCGTTGAAGGATGGCTACACCTTC
NA	TRBV24-1	TRBJ2-7	few	CATSEDGGLSEQYF	TGTGCCACCAGTGAAGACGGGGGATTATCCGAGCAGTACTTC
TRBD1	TRBV11-2	TRBJ1-1	few	CASSPRQGPYTEAFF	TGTGCCAGCAGCCCAAGACAGGGGCCGTACACTGAAGCTTTCTTT
NA	TRBV12-3/TRBV12-4	TRBJ2-2	many	CASSFPVTGELFF	TGTGCCAGCAGTTTTCCTGTTACCGGGGAGCTGTTTTTT
TRBD2	TRBV6-1	TRBJ2-1	NA	CASSRTSGRASEQFF	TGTGCCAGCAGTCGGACTAGCGGGAGGGCCAGTGAGCAGTTCTTC
NA	TRBV7-2	TRBJ1-6	NA	CASSYLNSPLHF	TGTGCCAGCAGCTACCTAAATTCACCCCTCCACTTT
NA	TRBV24-1	TRBJ2-5	many	CATNEVAETQYF	TGTGCCACCAATGAGGTTGCGGAGACCCAGTACTTC
TRBD2	TRBV4-2	TRBJ2-1	NA	CASSQGLGVNEQFF	TGTGCCAGCAGCCAGGGACTAGGAGTGAATGAGCAGTTCTTC
NA	TRBV18	TRBJ2-7	many	CASSPLRVPLYEQYF	TGTGCCAGCTCACCACTCCGGGTACCCCTCTACGAGCAGTACTTC
NA	TRBV20-1	TRBJ2-1	few	CSARERGHHF	TGCAGTGCTAGAGAGCGGGGACACCACTTC
NA	TRBV9	TRBJ2-7	few	CASSTSPSYEQYF	TGTGCCAGCAGCACAAGTCCATCTTACGAGCAGTACTTC
NA	TRBV2	TRBJ2-3	NA	CASSAQIPGLGTQYF	TGTGCCAGCAGTGCCCAAATCCCGGGACTGGGTACGCAGTATTTT
TRBD2	TRBV28	TRBJ2-1	few	CASSLVASGSLDEQFF	TGTGCCAGCAGTTTAGTCGCTAGCGGGAGTCTCGATGAGCAGTTCTTC
NA	TRBV9	TRBJ1-5	few	CASSATSYSNQPQHF	TGTGCCAGCAGCGCAACGAGCTATAGCAATCAGCCCCAGCATTTT
NA	TRBV6-1	TRBJ2-5	many	CASSELGLETQYF	TGTGCCAGCAGTGAGCTGGGATTAGAGACCCAGTACTTC
NA	TRBV24-1	TRBJ2-5	few	CATSDLAGTQETQYF	TGTGCCACCAGTGATTTAGCCGGGACCCAAGAGACCCAGTACTTC
NA	TRBV7-9	TRBJ2-3	NA	CASSFGRPDTQYF	TGTGCCAGCAGCTTCGGACGTCCAGATACGCAGTATTTT
NA	TRBV12-3/TRBV12-4	TRBJ2-2	few	CASSFGINTGELFF	TGTGCCAGCAGTTTCGGGATAAACACCGGGGAGCTGTTTTTT
NA	TRBV15	TRBJ2-3	NA	CATSRQERPDTDTQYF	TGTGCCACCAGCCGACAGGAGCGACCTGACACAGATACGCAGTATTTT
TRBD1	TRBV12-3/TRBV12-4	TRBJ2-7	NA	CDSSWETGREQYF	TGTGACAGCAGTTGGGAGACAGGGCGGGAGCAGTACTTC
TRBD2	TRBV5-6	TRBJ2-1	few	CASSLERLAQYNEQFF	TGTGCCAGCAGCTTGGAGAGACTAGCGCAATACAATGAGCAGTTCTTC
NA	TRBV28	TRBJ1-3	once	CASSLAGKPGNTIYF	TGTGCCAGCAGTTTAGCAGGGAAGCCTGGAAACACCATATATTTT
NA	TRBV20-1	TRBJ2-1	NA	CSAKRGAEQFF	TGCAGTGCTAAGAGGGGTGCTGAGCAGTTCTTC
NA	TRBV15	TRBJ2-7	few	CATSRGFLDYEQYF	TGTGCCACCAGCAGAGGATTCCTTGATTACGAGCAGTACTTC
TRBD2	TRBV10-3	TRBJ2-3	few	CAIRIPGLAADTQYF	TGTGCCATCAGGATACCGGGACTAGCGGCAGATACGCAGTATTTT
NA	TRBV28	TRBJ2-3	many	CASSPQNTQYF	TGTGCCAGCAGTCCACAAAATACGCAGTATTTT
NA	TRBV5-1	TRBJ2-7	NA	CASSFALANAYEQYF	TGCGCCAGCAGCTTCGCTCTAGCGAACGCCTACGAGCAGTACTTC
TRBD1	TRBV15	TRBJ2-5	NA	CATSTGTVSQETQYF	TGTGCCACCAGCACGGGGACAGTCAGTCAAGAGACCCAGTACTTC
NA	TRBV28	TRBJ1-4	NA	CASKLGPTNEKLFF	TGTGCCAGCAAACTAGGCCCAACTAATGAAAAACTGTTTTTT
NA	TRBV12-3/TRBV12-4	TRBJ2-5	NA	CASRGQLQETQYF	TGTGCCAGCAGGGGACAACTACAAGAGACCCAGTACTTC
NA	TRBV9	TRBJ2-2	NA	CASSVQDNTGELFF	TGTGCCAGCAGCGTACAGGATAACACCGGGGAGCTGTTTTTT
NA	TRBV25-1	TRBJ2-3	few	CASSEFEESTDTQYF	TGTGCCAGCAGTGAATTCGAGGAGAGCACAGATACGCAGTATTTT
NA	TRBV28	TRBJ1-3	few	CASSSGRSLRVAGNTIYF	TGTGCCAGCAGCTCAGGGAGGTCCCTCCGGGTCGCTGGAAACACCATATATTTT
NA	TRBV12-3/TRBV12-4	TRBJ2-7	NA	CASSLFPYEQYF	TGTGCCAGCAGTCTTTTCCCCTACGAGCAGTACTTC
NA	TRBV5-1	TRBJ2-2	NA	CASSPLTGELFF	TGCGCCAGCAGCCCCCTCACCGGGGAGCTGTTTTTT
NA	TRBV5-1	TRBJ2-7	NA	CASSLVGRGSYEQYF	TGCGCCAGCAGCTTGGTCGGCAGGGGATCCTACGAGCAGTACTTC
NA	TRBV6-2/TRBV6-3	TRBJ2-3	NA	CASTAFPDTQYF	TGTGCCAGCACGGCTTTCCCAGATACGCAGTATTTT
TRBD2	TRBV2	TRBJ2-3	few	CASSRGGRSTDTQYF	TGTGCCAGCAGTCGCGGCGGGAGGTCCACAGATACGCAGTATTTT
NA	TRBV6-5	TRBJ2-1	few	CASKNFWDEQFF	TGTGCCAGCAAGAATTTCTGGGATGAGCAGTTCTTC
TRBD1	TRBV24-1	TRBJ2-3	few	CATSDVGQGTDTQYF	TGTGCCACCAGTGATGTCGGACAGGGCACAGATACGCAGTATTTT